Each of the 28 T cell receptor beta chains below was sequenced from the same sample in a study of vaccination effects on CD4 cells after COVID-19. Sequencing was preceded by expansion of antigen-specific CD4+ T cells with viral peptide pools in the ViraFEST assay. With more than nine days of culture completed, CD4+ T cells were isolated. Nucleocapsid antibody tests were negative, and the vaccine recipients had no prior SARS-CoV-2 infection. Using immunoSEQ multiplex PCR, the repertoire was profiled, and TCRdb retains in-frame clones only, with some absent. The table shows under 45,000 clones, with around 67% occurring only once. For these receptors, no antigen is known. The sequenced sample was CD4+ T cells from PBMCs cultured with HCoV-OC43 spike peptides, obtained before COVID-19 vaccination. Specified subset: HCoV-OC43 spike overlapping peptide pool stimulation. The receptors were sampled from a human donor who received a COVID-19 vaccine.

J is TRBJ1-1 and V is TRBV28, with D unclear. CDR1 is MDHEN and CDR2 is SYDVKM in the germline V gene. The CDR3 has 13 amino acids. The V gene lost 7 bases and the J gene lost 7 bases, with 16 bases spanning the gap. In DNA, the CDR3 is TGTGCCAGCAACGACTCCCCAGTAGGTGAAGCTTTCTTT. Protein: CASNDSPVGEAFF.

CDR3 DNA sequence: TGTGCCAGCAGCCGTATGGACAGGTCCTACGAGCAGTACTTC. Protein product: CASSRMDRSYEQYF. V and J are TRBV3-1 (or the pseudogene TRBV3-2) and TRBJ2-7; TRBD1 aligns across 7 bases. Germline V lookup: CDR1 LGHDT, CDR2 YNNKEL (reference sequence). The CDR3 extends over 14 amino acids. V was clipped by 4 bases and J by 1 base; unmatched bases: 4.

About this clone: At one of its ends the junction is not consistent with the germline gene, which may arise from a read error. The chain combines TRBV7-7 with TRBJ2-2; 7 bases align to TRBD1. This CDR3 spans 15 amino acids. Germline assignment: CDR1 SSHAT and CDR2 FNYEAQ (reference sequence). CDR3 residues: CASSKTGSRTGELFF. As DNA, the CDR3 is TGTGCTAGCAGCAAGACAGGGTCTCGCACCGGGGAGCTGTTTTTT.

The chain is built from TRBV21-1 and TRBJ2-7; no DNA check was done on the table's D call, TRBD1. TRBV21-1 is tagged as a pseudogene. This CDR3 is 16 amino acids long. The CDR3 region is CASSQQRGPASYEQYF. As DNA, the CDR3 is TGTGCCAGCAGCCAGCAAAGGGGCCCGGCCTCCTACGAGCAGTACTTC.

The chain recombines TRBV3-1 (or the pseudogene TRBV3-2) with TRBJ2-7; no firm D call. CDR3 length: 13 residues. The germline V gene has CDR1 LGHDT and CDR2 YNNKEL (reference sequence). Trimming removed 4 bases from V and 1 base from J, with 8 bases in between. The chain's CDR3 is CASSPTGSYEQYF. DNA for the CDR3: TGTGCCAGCAGCCCCACTGGTTCCTACGAGCAGTACTTC.

In its sample, this clone was seen a few times. The V and J genes are TRBV18 and TRBJ2-1; D gene ambiguous. The V end lost 1 base, the J end lost 5 bases, and 6 bases lay between the germline ends. CDR1 KGHSH and CDR2 LQKENI come from the germline V gene. This CDR3 comprises 13 residues. The DNA of the CDR3 is TGTGCCAGCTCACCACTCAGAAACAATGAGCAGTTCTTC. Translation gives CASSPLRNNEQFF.

The chain couples TRBV3-1 (or the pseudogene TRBV3-2) to TRBJ1-5, with a tentative D call TRBD1 (5 bases). The CDR3 spans 15 residues. V gave up 0 bases and J gave up 6 bases, with 12 bases separating them. CDR1 and CDR2 (germline): LGHDT, YNNKEL (reference sequence). CDR3 nucleotides: TGTGCCAGCAGCCAAGATGCGAGGGGCGGTCAGCCCCAGCATTTT. Translation: CASSQDARGGQPQHF.

The chain has TRBV21-1 and TRBJ2-3; TRBD1, as called in the table, went unchecked against the DNA. TRBV21-1 is deemed a pseudogene. The CDR3 runs 17 residues. CDR3 loop: CASILGVGSLSTDTQYF. The CDR3 nucleotides read TGTGCCAGCATCCTAGGGGTAGGGTCACTTAGCACAGATACGCAGTATTTT.

The genes are TRBV9 and TRBJ2-5; 7 nucleotides align to TRBD2. The CDR3 consists of 17 residues. Germline trimming cut 0 bases from V and 3 bases from J; bases unmatched to any gene: 11. The germline CDR1 and CDR2 sequences are SGDLS and YYNGEE. The DNA of the CDR3 is TGTGCCAGCAGCGTAGAGGGGAGGGCCATCGCGGAAGAGACCCAGTACTTC. The encoded protein is CASSVEGRAIAEETQYF.

The chain employs TRBV4-2 and TRBJ2-2, with 8 bases matching TRBD2. The CDR3 extends over 16 amino acids. Germline CDR1 reads LGHNA; CDR2 reads YNFKEQ. The V and J ends lost 0 bases and 4 bases, in that order; junction bases with no gene match: 4. CDR3 nucleotides: TGTGCCAGCAGCCAAGATGCGGGAGGAAGCACCGGGGAGCTGTTTTTT. The encoded protein is CASSQDAGGSTGELFF.

J is TRBJ1-3 and V is TRBV11-2; maybe TRBD1 (5 bases). V lost 4 bases, J lost 0 bases, and 16 bases lay in between. Per germline, CDR1 SGHAT and CDR2 FQNNGV. This CDR3 spans 17 amino acids. The CDR3 DNA reads as TGTGCCAGCAGCTCCCCCCTGACAGCCAGCTCTGGAAACACCATATATTTT. This gives the protein CASSSPLTASSGNTIYF.

This chain uses TRBV19 with TRBJ1-1; no clear D gene. The length of the CDR3 is 12 residues. V gave up 5 bases and J gave up 7 bases, with 11 bases separating them. Germline V lookup: CDR1 LNHDA, CDR2 SQIVND (reference sequence). For the CDR3, the DNA is TGTGCCAGTAGTGGTAGGGCCATTGAAGCTTTCTTT. Translated: CASSGRAIEAFF.

The rearrangement uses TRBV7-9 and TRBJ2-7; D unresolved. Germline V gene data show CDR1 as SEHNR and CDR2 as FQNEAQ (reference sequence). V lost 4 bases, J lost 2 bases, and 6 bases lay in between. The CDR3 sequence is 12 residues long. CDR3 DNA sequence: TGTGCCAGCAGCTCCGGCGCCTACGAGCAGTACTTC. This gives the protein CASSSGAYEQYF. Complete variable domain (other parts from reference TRBV7-9 and TRBJ2-7): DTGVSQNPRHKITKRGQNVTFRCDPISEHNRLYWYRQTLGQGPEFLTYFQNEAQLEKSRLLSDRFSAERPKGSFSTLEIQRTEQGDSAMYLCASSSGAYEQYFGPGTRLTVT.

The V and J genes are TRBV11-2 and TRBJ1-6; the D gene is possibly TRBD1 (6 bases). Germline CDR1 SGHAT, CDR2 FQNNGV. V was clipped by 5 bases and J by 10 bases, with 15 bases between them. This CDR3 region has 14 residues. CDR3 nucleotides: TGTGCCAGCAGCGTCGCTGTAACAGGGTCACCCCTCCACTTT. Translation: CASSVAVTGSPLHF. The full variable domain, in which reference TRBV11-2 and TRBJ1-6 provide the parts outside the CDR3, is EAGVAQSPRYKIIEKRQSVAFWCNPISGHATLYWYQQILGQGPKLLIQFQNNGVVDDSQLPKDRFSAERLKGVDSTLKIQPAKLEDSAVYLCASSVAVTGSPLHFGNGTRLTVT.

This clone has only a few counts. CDR3 sequence reads: CASRLGQMSNQPQHF. The CDR3 coding sequence is TGTGCCAGTAGGTTGGGACAAATGAGCAATCAGCCCCAGCATTTT. The chain has TRBV19 and TRBJ1-5; D perhaps matches TRBD1 (6 bases). V lost 6 bases to trimming and J lost 1 base, with 13 bases between them. Germline V gives CDR1 LNHDA, CDR2 SQIVND (reference sequence). This CDR3 is built from 15 residues.

V and J are TRBV11-2 and TRBJ1-1; D is possibly TRBD1 (6 bases). The CDR3 extends over 16 amino acids. Trimming removed 4 bases from V and 0 bases from J, with 15 bases in between. Germline CDR1 reads SGHAT; CDR2 reads FQNNGV. In DNA form, the CDR3 reads TGTGCCAGCAGCTCAGGACAGCTCCTCATGAACACTGAAGCTTTCTTT. It yields the protein CASSSGQLLMNTEAFF.

V usage is TRBV30 and J usage is TRBJ1-1; D ambiguous. Per the germline V gene, CDR1 is GTSNPN and CDR2 is SVGIG (reference sequence). CDR3 size: 13 residues. Trimming left V 2 bases short and J 0 bases short, with 7 bases between. CDR3 sequence: CAWSPTMNTEAFF. In DNA form, the CDR3 reads TGTGCCTGGAGTCCTACTATGAACACTGAAGCTTTCTTT.

The count of this clone is one. The chain carries TRBV25-1 and TRBJ1-3; the D gene is possibly TRBD1 (6 bases). V lost 0 bases and J 2 bases, leaving 8 bases between the germline ends. There are 15 residues in the CDR3. The V gene's germline CDR1 is MGHDK and CDR2 SYGVNS. The CDR3 DNA reads as TGTGCCAGCAGTGAATATGAGGGGGCTGGAAACACCATATATTTT. Protein sequence: CASSEYEGAGNTIYF. Looking up the rest from reference TRBV25-1 and TRBJ1-3 gives the full variable domain: EADIYQTPRYLVIGTGKKITLECSQTMGHDKMYWYQQDPGMELHLIHYSYGVNSTEKGDLSSESTVSRIRTEHFPLTLESARPSHTSQYLCASSEYEGAGNTIYFGEGSWLTVV.

The DNA of the CDR3 is TGTGCCAGCAGCTTGGGACTAGCGGGAGATTGGGAGACCCAGTACTTC. Translation: CASSLGLAGDWETQYF. The rearrangement links TRBV5-4 to TRBJ2-5; TRBD2 agrees at 12 bases. The germline gives CDR1 SGHNT, CDR2 YYREEE (reference sequence). The V gene end was trimmed by 0 bases and the J gene end by 5 bases; junction bases not matched to a gene: 5. The length of the CDR3 is 16 residues. Based on the CDR3 plus reference TRBV5-4 and TRBJ2-5, the full variable domain is ETGVTQSPTHLIKTRGQQVTLRCSSQSGHNTVSWYQQALGQGPQFIFQYYREEENGRGNFPPRFSGLQFPNYSSELNVNALELDDSALYLCASSLGLAGDWETQYFGPGTRLLVL.

The genes are TRBV6-2 or TRBV6-3 and TRBJ2-2; D is uncertain. The germline V and J ends were trimmed by 2 bases and 16 bases, with 14 bases remaining between them. Per the germline V gene, CDR1 is MNHEY and CDR2 is SVGEGT. The CDR3 sequence is 12 residues long. CDR3 nucleotides: TGTGCCAGCAGTTACAAGGGCTCGTTCCCGTTTTTT. This sequence encodes CASSYKGSFPFF.

The rearrangement uses TRBV10-3 and TRBJ2-5; either TRBD1 or TRBD2 may supply D (6 bases each). Trimming removed 3 bases at V and 1 base at J, with 12 bases between. Per germline, CDR1 ENHRY and CDR2 SYGVKD. CDR3 length: 15 amino acids. The CDR3 sequence: CAISDGGQAQETQYF. As DNA, the CDR3 is TGTGCCATCAGTGATGGGGGGCAGGCCCAAGAGACCCAGTACTTC.

This clone has a single count. J is TRBJ1-1 and V is TRBV29-1; possibly TRBD1 for D (5 bases). Germline CDR1 reads SQVTM; CDR2 reads ANQGSEA. The V end lost 6 bases, the J end lost 0 bases, and 8 bases lay between the germline ends. This CDR3 contains 12 residues. CDR3 protein: CSVGALNTEAFF. CDR3 coding DNA: TGCAGCGTAGGGGCGCTGAACACTGAAGCTTTCTTT.

By share of the sample, this clone is medium-sized. The V gene is TRBV7-8, the J gene TRBJ2-1; 15 nucleotides match TRBD2. The CDR3 runs 17 residues. J lost 7 bases, V lost 6 bases, and 10 bases had no gene match. Germline V CDR1 and CDR2: SGHVS, FQNEAQ. CDR3 DNA sequence: TGTGCCAGCAGATTTGGACTAGCGGGAGGGCCGTGGAATGAGCAGTTCTTC. Its translation: CASRFGLAGGPWNEQFF.

The CDR3 DNA reads TGTGCCAGCAGTGAAACAGACCCTAGCACAGATACGCAGTATTTT. Translated: CASSETDPSTDTQYF. J is TRBJ2-3 and V is TRBV6-1; D not resolved. The V end lost 2 bases, the J end lost 0 bases, and 9 bases lay between the germline ends. This CDR3 has 15 amino acids. Germline V gene sequence: CDR1 MNHNS, CDR2 SASEGT.

This clone was detected a few times. As DNA, the CDR3 is TGTGCCAGCACCCCATTGGGGGGGAACTATGGCTACACCTTC. Its translation is CASTPLGGNYGYTF. This chain joins TRBV5-6 and TRBJ1-2, with D perhaps matching TRBD1 (5 bases). The CDR3 runs to 14 residues. V was shortened by 6 bases and J by 2 bases, with 14 bases between the two germline ends. Germline assignment: CDR1 SGHDT and CDR2 YYEEEE.

The chain joins TRBV4-2 to TRBJ2-2; 12 positions agree with TRBD2. Germline CDR1 LGHNA, CDR2 YNFKEQ. The length of the CDR3 is 17 residues. V dropped 1 base and J dropped 7; count of bases not matched to a gene: 7. As DNA, the CDR3 is TGTGCCAGCAGCCAAGCCCTAGCGGGGGGGTATGTCGGGGAGCTGTTTTTT. It is translated as CASSQALAGGYVGELFF.

The rearrangement links TRBV18 to TRBJ2-1; 14 positions agree with TRBD2. With 4 bases clipped from V and 0 bases from J, the junction kept 14 bases outside the gene matches. CDR3 size: 21 residues. In germline, CDR1 is KGHSH, CDR2 LQKENI. CDR3: CASSQTAPGLAGASSYNEQFF. Here the CDR3 DNA reads TGTGCCAGCTCACAAACCGCACCGGGACTAGCGGGAGCTAGCTCCTACAATGAGCAGTTCTTC.

This clone came up a few times. The genes are TRBV4-2 and TRBJ2-2; D gene unclear. CDR1 is LGHNA, CDR2 YNFKEQ, per germline. Trimming left V 4 bases short and J 0 bases short, with 9 bases between. This CDR3 spans 15 amino acids. CDR3 sequence: CASSRGTPNTGELFF. CDR3 nucleotide sequence: TGTGCCAGCAGCCGAGGCACACCGAACACCGGGGAGCTGTTTTTT.